This is a list of T cell receptor beta chains from one sample in a study of glioma-infiltrating T cells after dendritic cell vaccination. The assay was immunoSEQ multiplex PCR, and TCRdb's table has in-frame clones only and misses some. The table has over 80,000 clones, roughly 89% seen once. The sample here was blood, taken before dendritic cell vaccination. Every receptor here comes from a human donor with glioblastoma. CDR3s include the opening cysteine and the closing phenylalanine or tryptophan. A D gene is named only where the DNA matches it firmly. Size values are once, few and many counts, or a class for expanded clones, and some rows have none.

cdr3_nt	cdr3_aa	v_call	j_call	d_call	clone_size
TGTGCCAGTAGTATCGGGGGACAGGGAGGTTCGGGCACTGAAGCTTTCTTT	CASSIGGQGGSGTEAFF	TRBV19	TRBJ1-1	TRBD1	NA
TGCGCCAGCAGCTTGGGGACACAGACCTATAATTCACCCCTCCACTTT	CASSLGTQTYNSPLHF	TRBV5-1	TRBJ1-6	NA	NA
TGTGCCTGGAGTCTCGGGGGGTACACTGAAGCTTTCTTT	CAWSLGGYTEAFF	TRBV30	TRBJ1-1	NA	NA
TGCAGCGTATCGGGACAGGGGGGCCCAGAGACCCAGTACTTC	CSVSGQGGPETQYF	TRBV29-1	TRBJ2-5	TRBD1	NA
TGTGCCAGCAGCTTAGGAGCGGGGGGCCCTTCAAATACGCAGTATTTT	CASSLGAGGPSNTQYF	TRBV13	TRBJ2-3	TRBD2	once
TGTGCCTGGAGTGAAGGACTAATGGGCGAGCAGTACTTC	CAWSEGLMGEQYF	TRBV30	TRBJ2-7	NA	NA
TGTGCCAGCAGTTATACCACAGGCGCCAACTATGGCTACACCTTC	CASSYTTGANYGYTF	TRBV6-6	TRBJ1-2	NA	once
TGTGCCATCAGTGAGTCGACGGGGGGGCCAAAAGATACGCAGTATTTT	CAISESTGGPKDTQYF	TRBV10-3	TRBJ2-3	TRBD2	NA
TGCGCCAGCAGCTCCGACAGAGCAACTAATGAAAAACTGTTTTTT	CASSSDRATNEKLFF	TRBV5-1	TRBJ1-4	NA	NA
TGTGCCAGCAACGAGGGGCGGGGGCGCGGGGAGACCCAGTACTTC	CASNEGRGRGETQYF	TRBV7-8	TRBJ2-5	NA	NA